One T cell receptor (beta chain) is described in this entry. Study members were between about 18 and 95 years old and lived in roughly 24 US regions. Authors' processing steps: Nucleated cell counts were estimated from reference gene primer amplification. Only in-frame clones appear in the TCRdb table, and some are missing; sequencing was by immunoSEQ multiplex PCR. The V and J calls and clone size are taken from that table; D and trimming were inferred from the DNA. The sample yields approximately 280,000 clones, about nine tenths seen once. The data are from a study of blood T cell repertoires in COVID-19. What was sequenced was PBMCs or T cells enriched from blood (not recorded which). The TCR was taken from a woman under 30 who had recovered from COVID-19.

The CDR3 protein is CASSSGQASTNEKLFF. The CDR3 DNA sequence: TGCGCCAGCAGCTCGGGACAGGCCTCAACTAATGAAAAACTGTTTTTT. The gene calls are TRBV5-1 and TRBJ1-4; the match to TRBD1 covers 8 bases. The length of the CDR3 is 16 residues. Germline CDR1 SGHRS, CDR2 YFSETQ. Losses at the gene ends were 3 bases for V and 0 bases for J; bases not matched to a gene: 4.